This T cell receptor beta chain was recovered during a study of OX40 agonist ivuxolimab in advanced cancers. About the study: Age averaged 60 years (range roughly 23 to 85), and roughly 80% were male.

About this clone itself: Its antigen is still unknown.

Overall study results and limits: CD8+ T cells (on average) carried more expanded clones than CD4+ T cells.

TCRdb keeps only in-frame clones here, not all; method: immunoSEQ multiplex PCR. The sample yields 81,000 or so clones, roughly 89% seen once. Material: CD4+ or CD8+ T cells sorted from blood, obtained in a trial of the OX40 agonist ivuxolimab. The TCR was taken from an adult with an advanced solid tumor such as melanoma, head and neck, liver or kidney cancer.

The CDR3 region is CASSQGTEYNEQFF. As DNA, the CDR3 is TGCGCCAGCAGCCAAGGGACAGAGTACAATGAGCAGTTCTTC. This chain links TRBV4-1 with TRBJ2-1; the D gene is possibly TRBD1 (6 bases). CDR1 is MGHRA and CDR2 is YSYEKL in the germline V gene. The CDR3 is 14 residues long. Trimming shortened V by 1 base and J by 4 bases, and 8 bases separated the two germline ends.